The following is a TCR beta chain sequence with its context. The CDR3 loop spans 12 amino acids. CDR1 SQVTM and CDR2 ANQGSEA come from the germline V gene. The ends lost 8 bases at V and 5 bases at J; junction bases unmatched: 8. The sample originates from a study of blood T cell repertoires in COVID-19. Study summary: Researchers got acute and convalescent COVID-19 samples from the United States, Italy and Spain. T cells, B-cell-depleted T cells, or PBMCs provided the cDNA or gDNA that served as material.

Measured with immunoSEQ multiplex PCR; TCRdb has only the in-frame clones, and not every one. The repertoire holds roughly 150,000 clones, with about 86% as singletons. The sequenced sample consisted of peripheral blood. V usage is TRBV29-1 and J usage is TRBJ2-5, with 7 bases matching TRBD2. The origin of this receptor is a human donor in a cohort sampled during active COVID-19. The CDR3: CSLAGVGETQYF. In DNA, the CDR3 is TGCAGCCTCGCGGGAGTCGGGGAGACCCAGTACTTC.